Shown below are 13 T cell receptor beta chains from a single sample sequenced in a study of T-cell reconstitution after alpha-beta-depleted transplantation in children. For TCRbeta, the library was prepared with unique molecular identifiers. TCRdb itself ran the PCR reads through MiXCR, one entry per CDR3 protein. This table has around 100,000 distinct CDR3 sequences, 7.5% to 9.5% appearing once. This sample comprised PBMCs, obtained before TCRalphabeta/CD19-depleted stem cell transplant. The receptors here all came from a boy aged 2 to 10 with acute lymphoblastic leukemia, due to receive a stem cell transplant.

The sample holds a few counts of this clonotype. The rearrangement uses TRBV28 and TRBJ1-1; possibly TRBD1 for D (5 bases). This CDR3 region has 12 residues. V lost 6 bases to trimming and J lost 14 bases, with 19 bases between them. Germline CDR1 and CDR2: MDHEN and SYDVKM. CDR3 nucleotides: TGTGCCAGCAGCTACCAGGGAGCCCGTTGCTTCTTT. This gives the protein CASSYQGARCFF.

This chain uses TRBV3-1 with TRBJ2-3; tentatively, D is TRBD2 (5 bases). The CDR3 covers 15 residues. The germline CDR1 and CDR2 sequences are LGHDT and YNNKEL (reference sequence). The V gene lost 1 base and the J gene lost 4 bases, with 12 bases spanning the gap. The CDR3 protein is CASSQGGLAPDTQYF. CDR3 bases: TGTGCCAGCAGCCAAGGCGGGCTAGCTCCAGATACGCAGTATTTT.

This clonotype was detected ten times or more. V usage is TRBV29-1 and J usage is TRBJ2-3; 9 nucleotides align to TRBD2. Germline trimming cut 7 bases from V and 0 bases from J; bases unmatched to any gene: 8. CDR3 length equals 15 residues. Germline V gene sequence: CDR1 SQVTM, CDR2 ANQGSEA. CDR3 loop: CSASALAGSTDTQYF. The CDR3 nucleotides are TGCAGCGCGTCAGCGCTAGCGGGGAGCACAGATACGCAGTATTTT.

This clonotype has a handful of counts. The chain couples TRBV5-5 to TRBJ2-7; D might be TRBD2 (6 bases). There are 18 residues in the CDR3. Germline V gene data show CDR1 as SGHKS and CDR2 as YYEKEE (reference sequence). The V end was cut by 3 bases, the J end by 3 bases, with 25 bases between. The CDR3, as DNA: TGTGCCAGCAGCTCCAGAACGGGACTTATTTATTCGGACTACGAGCAGTACTTC. Encoded protein: CASSSRTGLIYSDYEQYF.

Within the sample, this clonotype is medium-sized. The J gene is TRBJ2-3, the V gene TRBV27, with D tentatively TRBD2 (5 bases). Germline CDR1 reads MNHEY; CDR2 reads SMNVEV (reference sequence). Trimming pared 3 bases from V and 5 bases from J, leaving 15 bases between. The CDR3 has 15 residues. The CDR3 bases are TGTGCCAGCAGTTTGGTGCCCGGACTCCAAGATACGCAGTATTTT. Its protein product is CASSLVPGLQDTQYF.

The chain couples TRBV6-1 to TRBJ1-2, with D perhaps matching TRBD1 (6 bases). CDR1 MNHNS and CDR2 SASEGT come from the germline V gene. The CDR3 totals 15 residues. Trimming stripped 6 bases from V and 2 bases from J, with 16 bases between. The CDR3 region is CASSGMAGANYGYTF. CDR3 coding DNA: TGTGCCAGCAGCGGTATGGCAGGGGCAAACTATGGCTACACCTTC.

In its sample, this clonotype was seen a few times. V and J are TRBV6-1 and TRBJ2-1; 7 bases match TRBD1. Germline values: CDR1 MNHNS, CDR2 SASEGT. The V segment lost 7 bases and the J segment 4 bases; nucleotides outside the gene matches: 7. The CDR3 totals 14 residues. CDR3 bases: TGTGCCAGCAAATCACAGGGGCGATACAATGAGCAGTTCTTC. It is translated as CASKSQGRYNEQFF.

V gene TRBV7-9 combines with J gene TRBJ2-1; 10 bases map to TRBD1. This CDR3 has 17 residues. The trim removed 4 bases at V and 4 bases at J, leaving 10 bases unmatched. Germline CDR1 is SEHNR and CDR2 is FQNEAQ (reference sequence). CDR3 region: CASSSPTGGFEYNEQFF. For the CDR3, the DNA is TGTGCCAGCAGCTCCCCGACAGGGGGCTTTGAATACAATGAGCAGTTCTTC.

This clonotype was detected ten times or more. The genes are TRBV6-5 and TRBJ2-7; D possibly corresponds to TRBD2 (5 bases). The CDR3 extends over 11 amino acids. The V and J ends lost 7 bases and 3 bases respectively, with 7 bases between them. In germline, CDR1 is MNHEY, CDR2 SVGAGI. CDR3 DNA: TGTGCCAGCATGGCGGGCTACGAGCAGTACTTC. Protein: CASMAGYEQYF.

Many counts were recorded for this clonotype. The rearrangement joins TRBV6-6 to TRBJ2-3; 8 bases match TRBD2. Germline CDR1 MNHNY, CDR2 SVGAGI (reference sequence). The CDR3 has 12 residues. V was clipped by 8 bases and J by 10 bases; unmatched bases: 8. The CDR3 DNA follows: TGTGCCAGCTCCGGAAGCGGGGGTCCGCAGTATTTT. Protein: CASSGSGGPQYF.

There are many counts of this clonotype. This chain links TRBV20-1 with TRBJ1-3, with D possibly TRBD1 on 5 matching bases. With 6 bases removed from V and 0 bases from J, the gap between germline ends came to 12 bases. The CDR3 runs to 14 residues. The V gene's germline CDR1 is DFQATT and CDR2 SNEGSKA (reference sequence). For the CDR3, the DNA is TGCAGTGCCCGGGGGGAGCTCTCTGGAAACACCATATATTTT. Translating gives CSARGELSGNTIYF.

This clonotype has a handful of counts. The chain recombines TRBV27 with TRBJ1-1; no firm D call. Germline CDR1 is MNHEY and CDR2 is SMNVEV (reference sequence). The ends were cut back, 3 bases at V and 0 bases at J, with 5 bases in the middle. The CDR3 spans 13 residues. The CDR3 protein is CASSLSLNTEAFF. The CDR3 nucleotides are TGTGCCAGCAGTTTGTCGTTGAACACTGAAGCTTTCTTT.

This clonotype has just a few counts. J is TRBJ1-2 and V is TRBV2, with 7 bases lining up with TRBD1. The length of the CDR3 is 14 residues. The ends lost 4 bases at V and 5 bases at J; junction bases unmatched: 7. Germline V CDR1 and CDR2: SNHLY, FYNNEI. This CDR3 is CASSAQGTQYGYTF. DNA for the CDR3: TGTGCCAGCAGTGCACAGGGGACCCAATATGGCTACACCTTC.